This is a list of T cell receptor beta chains from one sample in a study of blood T cells in healthy people across ages. Each CDR3 protein gets one entry after TCRdb re-called the 5' RACE reads with MiXCR. There are more than 1 million distinct CDR3 sequences in the sample; 40% to 55% occur only once, and approximately 19% lies in the top ten. Sequenced input: blood. These receptors all come from a woman aged 55-69 years in good health. CDR3s include the opening cysteine and the closing phenylalanine or tryptophan. The D gene is left open where the match is weak. Only some rows state a clone size, as once, few, many or a class for expanded clones.

clone_size | j_call | v_call | d_call | cdr3_nt | cdr3_aa
NA | TRBJ2-1 | TRBV7-8 | TRBD2 | TGTGCCAGCATGACTAGCGGGAGTGAGCAGTTCTTC | CASMTSGSEQFF
once | TRBJ2-3 | TRBV20-1 | NA | TGCAGTACGCCATCGGTAACCCGGTGGGATACGCAGTATTTT | CSTPSVTRWDTQYF
NA | TRBJ2-7 | TRBV19 | TRBD2 | TGTGCCAGTAGTACGCGGCGGGAGTTAGGGTACGAGCAGTACTTC | CASSTRRELGYEQYF
NA | TRBJ1-5 | TRBV7-8 | NA | TGTGCCAGCAGCTTATTTTGGGACTTTCGTAGCAATCAGCCCCAGCATTTT | CASSLFWDFRSNQPQHF
NA | TRBJ2-7 | TRBV20-1 | TRBD2 | TGCAGTGCCCCGGGACTAGCCACCTACGAGCAGTACTTC | CSAPGLATYEQYF
NA | TRBJ2-7 | TRBV30 | NA | TGTGCCTGGAGCAACAGGGTTGGCCACTACGAGCAGTACTTC | CAWSNRVGHYEQYF
NA | TRBJ2-3 | TRBV20-1 | NA | TGCAGTGCTAGCGTCGAGGTGGCGCGTAGCACAGGTACGCAGTATTTT | CSASVEVARSTGTQYF
once | TRBJ2-1 | TRBV15 | NA | TGTGCCACCAGCAGAGACCCCGGGAGTACGGGGCAGTTCTTC | CATSRDPGSTGQFF
NA | TRBJ2-7 | TRBV11-2 | NA | TGTGCCAGCATATATAGCGGAGGCAGTAACTACGAGCAGTACTTC | CASIYSGGSNYEQYF
few | TRBJ2-1 | TRBV29-1 | NA | TGCAGCGTTCGACAGAGGGGCCCCTACAATGAGCAGTTCTTC | CSVRQRGPYNEQFF
once | TRBJ2-7 | TRBV21-1 | NA | TGTGCCAGCAGCAACATCGACGAGCAGTACTTC | CASSNIDEQYF
NA | TRBJ1-1 | TRBV6-1 | NA | TGTGCCACCCACCTTAACACTGAAGCTTTCTTT | CATHLNTEAFF
once | TRBJ2-1 | TRBV28 | NA | TGTGCCAGCAGTTCTCCTAGCCCCTACAATGAGCAGTTCTTC | CASSSPSPYNEQFF
few | TRBJ2-5 | TRBV28 | TRBD1 | TGTGCCAGCAGTCACGGACAGGGGGGGTACCAAGAGACCCAGTACTTC | CASSHGQGGYQETQYF
NA | TRBJ1-2 | TRBV2 | NA | TGTGCCAGCAGTGAGGTCTCATCTAACTATGGCTACACCTTC | CASSEVSSNYGYTF
many | TRBJ2-7 | TRBV20-1 | TRBD2 | TGCAGTGCTGGACTAGCGGGCGGCAACGAGCAGTACTTC | CSAGLAGGNEQYF
few | TRBJ2-3 | TRBV20-1 | NA | TGCAGCATCCTGCCCCATAGCACAGATACGCAGTATTTT | CSILPHSTDTQYF
NA | TRBJ1-2 | TRBV29-1 | NA | TGCAGCGCGGGACCTAACTATGGCTACACCTTC | CSAGPNYGYTF
NA | TRBJ2-5 | TRBV21-1 | NA | TGTGCCCGACGACCGGGGACAGTGGGGGAAGAGACCCAGTACTTC | CARRPGTVGEETQYF
NA | TRBJ2-3 | TRBV5-1 | NA | TGCGCCAGCAGCCCCCAGGGTTGGGATACGCAGTATTTT | CASSPQGWDTQYF
NA | TRBJ2-1 | TRBV6-5 | NA | TGTGCCAGCAGCCCGGCCTCTCTCAACGCCGGACAGTTCTTC | CASSPASLNAGQFF
NA | TRBJ2-2 | TRBV20-1 | NA | TGCAGTGCGTCCGGCACCGGGGTGCTGTTTTTT | CSASGTGVLFF
NA | TRBJ2-3 | TRBV5-6 | NA | TGTGCCAGCAGCTTTGCCCCGCTGTGGGGGGCCGCAGATACGCAGTATTTT | CASSFAPLWGAADTQYF
NA | TRBJ2-7 | TRBV6-2/TRBV6-3 | NA | TGTGCCAGCAGTTACTCAACTAGCCCCTTCGACGAGCAGTACTTC | CASSYSTSPFDEQYF
NA | TRBJ2-5 | TRBV27 | NA | TGTGCCAGCAGTTACTCAAGGGGACGGCAAGAGACCCAGTACTTC | CASSYSRGRQETQYF
NA | TRBJ2-3 | TRBV5-1 | NA | TGCGCCAGCAGCGGGATTGGGCGGAGCACAGATACGCAGTATTTT | CASSGIGRSTDTQYF
few | TRBJ2-6 | TRBV2 | NA | TGTGCCAGCAGTGAGAGGGCTGGGGCCAACGTCCTGACTTTC | CASSERAGANVLTF
NA | TRBJ2-7 | TRBV6-5 | TRBD1 | TGTGCCAGCAGTTATGGGACAGGGGAATACGAGCAGTACTTC | CASSYGTGEYEQYF